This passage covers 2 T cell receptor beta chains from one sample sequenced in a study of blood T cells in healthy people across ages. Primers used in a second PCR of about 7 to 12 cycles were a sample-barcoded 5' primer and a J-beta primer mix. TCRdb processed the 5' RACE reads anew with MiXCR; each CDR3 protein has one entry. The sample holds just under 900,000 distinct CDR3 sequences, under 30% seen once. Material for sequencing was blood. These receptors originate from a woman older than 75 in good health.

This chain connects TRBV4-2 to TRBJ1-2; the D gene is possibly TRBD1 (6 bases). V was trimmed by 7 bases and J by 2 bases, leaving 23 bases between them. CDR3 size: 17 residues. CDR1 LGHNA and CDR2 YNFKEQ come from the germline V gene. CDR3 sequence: CASISRSAPGTNYGYTF. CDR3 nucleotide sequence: TGTGCCAGCATATCTCGGTCAGCGCCAGGGACAAACTATGGCTACACCTTC.

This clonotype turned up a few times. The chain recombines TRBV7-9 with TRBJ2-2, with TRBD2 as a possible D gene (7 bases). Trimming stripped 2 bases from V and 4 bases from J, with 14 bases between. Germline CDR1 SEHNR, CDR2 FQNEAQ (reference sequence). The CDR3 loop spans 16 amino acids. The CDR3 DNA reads TGTGCCAGCAGCTTAATCGGGGGGCGTGGCACCGGGGAGCTGTTTTTT. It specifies CASSLIGGRGTGELFF. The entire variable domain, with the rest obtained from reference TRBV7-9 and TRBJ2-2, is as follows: DTGVSQNPRHKITKRGQNVTFRCDPISEHNRLYWYRQTLGQGPEFLTYFQNEAQLEKSRLLSDRFSAERPKGSFSTLEIQRTEQGDSAMYLCASSLIGGRGTGELFFGEGSRLTVL.